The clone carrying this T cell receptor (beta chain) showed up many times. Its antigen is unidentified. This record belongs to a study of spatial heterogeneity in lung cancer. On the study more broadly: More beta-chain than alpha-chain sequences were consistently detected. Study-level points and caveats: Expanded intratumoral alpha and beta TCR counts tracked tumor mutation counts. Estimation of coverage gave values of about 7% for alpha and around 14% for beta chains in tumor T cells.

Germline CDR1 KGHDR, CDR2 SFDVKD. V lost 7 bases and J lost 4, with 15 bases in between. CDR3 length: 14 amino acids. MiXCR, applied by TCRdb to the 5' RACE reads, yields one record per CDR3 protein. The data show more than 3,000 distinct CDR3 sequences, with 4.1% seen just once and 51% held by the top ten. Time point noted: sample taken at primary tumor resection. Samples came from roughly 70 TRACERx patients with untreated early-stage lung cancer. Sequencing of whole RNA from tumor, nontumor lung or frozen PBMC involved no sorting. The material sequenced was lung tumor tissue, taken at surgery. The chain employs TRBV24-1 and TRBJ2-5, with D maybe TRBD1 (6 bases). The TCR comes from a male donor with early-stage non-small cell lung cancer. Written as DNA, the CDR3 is TGTGCCACCAGCCCCAGGGGAAGGGGAGAGACCCAGTACTTC. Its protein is CATSPRGRGETQYF.